This T cell receptor (beta chain) emerged from a study of T cells after yellow fever vaccination. Study-level points and caveats: In FACS-sorted repertoires, abundant clonotypes from the bulk population could appear as contaminants.

Germline values: CDR1 SGHAT, CDR2 FQNNGV. The V end lost 3 bases, the J end lost 3 bases, and 14 bases lay between the germline ends. The CDR3 extends over 15 amino acids. This clonotype was seen ten or more times. Its antigen is unidentified. TCRdb itself ran the 5' RACE reads through MiXCR, one entry per CDR3 protein. The sample holds around 320,000 distinct CDR3 sequences, 7.5% to 9% seen once. The chain recombines TRBV11-2 with TRBJ1-1; no clear D gene. This clonotype was obtained from a young man who received the YFV17D yellow fever vaccine. The sample here was CD4+ T cells sorted from PBMCs, taken 5 days after the yellow fever booster vaccination. The CDR3 reads CASSFNPAGYTEAFF. The CDR3 DNA sequence: TGTGCCAGCAGCTTTAACCCAGCGGGGTACACTGAAGCTTTCTTT.